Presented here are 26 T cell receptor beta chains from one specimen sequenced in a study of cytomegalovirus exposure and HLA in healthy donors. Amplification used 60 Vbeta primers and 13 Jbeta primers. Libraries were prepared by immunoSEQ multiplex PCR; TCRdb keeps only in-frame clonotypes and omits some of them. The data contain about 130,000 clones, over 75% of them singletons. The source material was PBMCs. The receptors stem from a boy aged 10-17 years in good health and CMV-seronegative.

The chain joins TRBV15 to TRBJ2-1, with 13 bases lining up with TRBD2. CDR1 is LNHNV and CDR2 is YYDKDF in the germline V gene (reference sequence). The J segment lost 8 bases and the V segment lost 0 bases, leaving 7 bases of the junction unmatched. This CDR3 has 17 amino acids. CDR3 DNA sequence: TGTGCCACCAGCAGAGATCTCGGACTAGCGGGAGTAGATGAGCAGTTCTTC. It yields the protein CATSRDLGLAGVDEQFF.

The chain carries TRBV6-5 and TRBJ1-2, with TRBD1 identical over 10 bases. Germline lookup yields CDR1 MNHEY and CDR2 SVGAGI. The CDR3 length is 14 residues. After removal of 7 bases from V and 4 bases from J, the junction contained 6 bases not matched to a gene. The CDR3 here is CASTRGQGSYGYTF. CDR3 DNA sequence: TGTGCCAGCACACGGGGACAGGGGAGCTATGGCTACACCTTC.

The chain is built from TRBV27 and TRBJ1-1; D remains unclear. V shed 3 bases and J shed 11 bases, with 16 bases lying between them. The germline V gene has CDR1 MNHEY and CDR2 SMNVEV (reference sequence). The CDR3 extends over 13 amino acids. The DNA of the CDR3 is TGTGCCAGCAGTTTTAGCGGCCCCCTCGATGCTTTCTTT. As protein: CASSFSGPLDAFF.

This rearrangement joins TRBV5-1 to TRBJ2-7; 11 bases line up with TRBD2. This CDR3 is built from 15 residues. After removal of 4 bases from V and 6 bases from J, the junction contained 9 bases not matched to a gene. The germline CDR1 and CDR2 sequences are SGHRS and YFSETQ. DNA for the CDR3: TGCGCCAGCAGCCGGGTAGCGGGAGGGTATGGCGAGCAGTACTTC. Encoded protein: CASSRVAGGYGEQYF. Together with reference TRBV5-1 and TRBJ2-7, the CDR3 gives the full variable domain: KAGVTQTPRYLIKTRGQQVTLSCSPISGHRSVSWYQQTPGQGLQFLFEYFSETQRNKGNFPGRFSGRQFSNSRSEMNVSTLELGDSALYLCASSRVAGGYGEQYFGPGTRLTVT.

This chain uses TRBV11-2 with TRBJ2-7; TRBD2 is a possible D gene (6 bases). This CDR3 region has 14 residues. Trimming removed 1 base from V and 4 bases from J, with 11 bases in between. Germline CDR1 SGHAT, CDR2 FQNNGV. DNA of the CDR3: TGTGCCAGCAGCTTAGTCAAGGGGAGGTACGAGCAGTACTTC. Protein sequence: CASSLVKGRYEQYF.

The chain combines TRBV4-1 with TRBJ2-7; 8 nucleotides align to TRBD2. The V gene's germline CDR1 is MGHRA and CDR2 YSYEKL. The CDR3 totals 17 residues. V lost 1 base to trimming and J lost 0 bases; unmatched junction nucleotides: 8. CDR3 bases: TGCGCCAGCAGCCAAGCATCTAGCGGGTTCAGCTCCTACGAGCAGTACTTC. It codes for CASSQASSGFSSYEQYF.

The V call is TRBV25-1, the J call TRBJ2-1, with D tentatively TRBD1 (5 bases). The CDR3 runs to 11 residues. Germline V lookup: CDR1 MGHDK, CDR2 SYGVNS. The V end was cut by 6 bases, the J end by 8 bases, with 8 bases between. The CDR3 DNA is TGTGCCAGCAGAAGGGGCTATGAGCAGTTCTTC. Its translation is CASRRGYEQFF.

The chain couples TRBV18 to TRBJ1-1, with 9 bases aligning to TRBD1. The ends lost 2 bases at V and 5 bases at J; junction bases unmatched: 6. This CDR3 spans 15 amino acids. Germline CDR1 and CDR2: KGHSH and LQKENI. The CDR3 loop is CASSPGTGQLTEAFF. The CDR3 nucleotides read TGTGCCAGCTCACCAGGGACAGGGCAACTAACTGAAGCTTTCTTT.

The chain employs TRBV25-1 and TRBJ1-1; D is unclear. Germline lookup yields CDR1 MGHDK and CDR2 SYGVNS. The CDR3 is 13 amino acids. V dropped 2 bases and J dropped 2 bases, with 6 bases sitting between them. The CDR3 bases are TGTGCCAGCAGTGAAGGCACAAACACTGAAGCTTTCTTT. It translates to CASSEGTNTEAFF.

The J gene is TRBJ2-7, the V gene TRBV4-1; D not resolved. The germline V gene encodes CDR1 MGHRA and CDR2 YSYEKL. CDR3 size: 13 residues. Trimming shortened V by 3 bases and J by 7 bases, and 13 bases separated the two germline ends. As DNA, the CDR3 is TGCGCCAGCAGCCAGAGAGCGAAAGCAGAGCAGTACTTC. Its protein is CASSQRAKAEQYF.

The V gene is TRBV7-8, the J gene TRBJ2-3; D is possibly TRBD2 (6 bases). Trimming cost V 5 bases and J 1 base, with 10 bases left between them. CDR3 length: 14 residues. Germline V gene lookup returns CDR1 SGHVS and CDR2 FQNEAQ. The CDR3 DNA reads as TGTGCCAGCAGCAGCGCGGGGCGCACAGATACGCAGTATTTT. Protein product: CASSSAGRTDTQYF.

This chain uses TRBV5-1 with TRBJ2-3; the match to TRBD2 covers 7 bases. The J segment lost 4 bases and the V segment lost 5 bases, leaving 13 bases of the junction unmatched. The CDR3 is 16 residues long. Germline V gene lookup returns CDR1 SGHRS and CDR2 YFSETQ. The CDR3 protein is CASSPLTIAGADTQYF. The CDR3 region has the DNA TGCGCCAGCAGTCCCCTGACTATTGCGGGAGCAGATACGCAGTATTTT.

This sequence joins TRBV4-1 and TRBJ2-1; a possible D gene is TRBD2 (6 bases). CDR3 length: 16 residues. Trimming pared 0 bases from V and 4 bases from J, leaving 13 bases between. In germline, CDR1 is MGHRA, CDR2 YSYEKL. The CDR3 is CASSQDFGTEYNEQFF. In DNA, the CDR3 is TGCGCCAGCAGCCAAGATTTCGGGACTGAATACAATGAGCAGTTCTTC.

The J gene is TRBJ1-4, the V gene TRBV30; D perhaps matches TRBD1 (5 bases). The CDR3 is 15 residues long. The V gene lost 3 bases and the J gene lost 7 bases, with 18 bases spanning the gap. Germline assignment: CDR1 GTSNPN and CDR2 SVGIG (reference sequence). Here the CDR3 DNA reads TGTGCCTGGAGACCCGGGAGGAGGGGAAGTGAAAAACTGTTTTTT. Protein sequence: CAWRPGRRGSEKLFF.

This CDR3 is CASGTDPNSPLHF. The CDR3 nucleotides read TGTGCCAGTGGGACAGATCCTAATTCACCCCTCCACTTT. This chain uses TRBV6-5 with TRBJ1-6; 7 positions agree with TRBD1. Germline V gene data show CDR1 as MNHEY and CDR2 as SVGAGI. V trimming: 9 bases; J trimming: 6 bases; junction bases outside the gene matches: 5. The CDR3 has 13 amino acids.

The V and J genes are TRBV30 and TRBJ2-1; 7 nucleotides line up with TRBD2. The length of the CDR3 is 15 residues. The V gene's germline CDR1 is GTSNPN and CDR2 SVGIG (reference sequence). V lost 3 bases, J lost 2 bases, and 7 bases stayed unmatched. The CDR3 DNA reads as TGTGCCTGGAGGGGCCAGCGGGACCCCTACAATGAGCAGTTCTTC. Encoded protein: CAWRGQRDPYNEQFF.

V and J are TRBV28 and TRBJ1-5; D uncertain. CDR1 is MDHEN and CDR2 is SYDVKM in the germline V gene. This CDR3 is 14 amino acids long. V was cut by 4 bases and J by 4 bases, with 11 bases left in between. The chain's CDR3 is CASSYDLENQPQHF. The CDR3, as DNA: TGTGCCAGCAGTTATGATCTAGAGAATCAGCCCCAGCATTTT.

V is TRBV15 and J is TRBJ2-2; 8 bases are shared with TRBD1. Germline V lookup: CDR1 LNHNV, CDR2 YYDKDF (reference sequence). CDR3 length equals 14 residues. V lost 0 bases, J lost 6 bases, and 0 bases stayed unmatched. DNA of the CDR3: TGTGCCACCAGCAGAGACAGGGGGCCCGGGGAGCTGTTTTTT. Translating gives CATSRDRGPGELFF.

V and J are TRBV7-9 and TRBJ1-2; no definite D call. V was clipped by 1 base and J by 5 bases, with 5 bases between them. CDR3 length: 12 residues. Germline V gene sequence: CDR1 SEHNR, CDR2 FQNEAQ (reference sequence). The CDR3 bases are TGTGCCAGCAGCTTAGATACTTATGGCTACACCTTC. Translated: CASSLDTYGYTF.

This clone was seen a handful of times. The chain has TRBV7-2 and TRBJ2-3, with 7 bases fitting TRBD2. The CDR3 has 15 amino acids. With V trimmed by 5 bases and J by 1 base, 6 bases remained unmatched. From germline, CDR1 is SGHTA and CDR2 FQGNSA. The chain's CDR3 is CASSPNGGGTDTQYF. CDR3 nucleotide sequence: TGTGCCAGCAGCCCAAATGGGGGGGGCACAGATACGCAGTATTTT. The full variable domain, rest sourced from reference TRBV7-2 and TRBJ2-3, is GAGVSQSPSNKVTEKGKDVELRCDPISGHTALYWYRQSLGQGLEFLIYFQGNSAPDKSGLPSDRFSAERTGGSVSTLTIQRTQQEDSAVYLCASSPNGGGTDTQYFGPGTRLTVL.

The CDR3 reads CASNQRWAGPYEQYF. DNA of the CDR3: TGTGCCAGCAACCAGAGGTGGGCAGGGCCCTACGAGCAGTACTTC. The rearrangement joins TRBV21-1 to TRBJ2-7; whether TRBD1, the table's D call, matches the DNA was not checked. TRBV21-1 is given as a pseudogene. The CDR3 length is 15 residues.

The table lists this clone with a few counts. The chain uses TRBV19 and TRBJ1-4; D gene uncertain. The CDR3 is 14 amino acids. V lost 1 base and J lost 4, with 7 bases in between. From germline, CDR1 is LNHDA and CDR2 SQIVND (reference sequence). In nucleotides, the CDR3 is TGTGCCAGTAGTATAGTAACAGATAATGAAAAACTGTTTTTT. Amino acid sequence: CASSIVTDNEKLFF.

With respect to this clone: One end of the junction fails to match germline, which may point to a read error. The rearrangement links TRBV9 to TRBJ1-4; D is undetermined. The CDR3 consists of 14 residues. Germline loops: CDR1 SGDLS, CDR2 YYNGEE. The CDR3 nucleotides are TGTGCCAGCAGCGTAGAAGCAACCAATGAAAAACTGTTTTTT. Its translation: CASSVEATNEKLFF.

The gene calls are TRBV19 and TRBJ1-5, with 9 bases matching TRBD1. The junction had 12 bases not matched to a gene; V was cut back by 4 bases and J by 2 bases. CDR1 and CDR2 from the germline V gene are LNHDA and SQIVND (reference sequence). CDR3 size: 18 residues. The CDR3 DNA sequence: TGTGCCAGTAGTACCTCCGGAACAGGGGGCCGAGGCAATCAGCCCCAGCATTTT. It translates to CASSTSGTGGRGNQPQHF.

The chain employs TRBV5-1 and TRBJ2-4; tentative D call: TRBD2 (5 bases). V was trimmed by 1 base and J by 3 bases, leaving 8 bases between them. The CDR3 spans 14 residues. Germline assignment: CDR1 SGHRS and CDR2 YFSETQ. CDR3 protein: CASSLRGNKNIQYF. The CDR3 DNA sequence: TGCGCCAGCAGCTTGCGGGGTAACAAAAACATTCAGTACTTC.

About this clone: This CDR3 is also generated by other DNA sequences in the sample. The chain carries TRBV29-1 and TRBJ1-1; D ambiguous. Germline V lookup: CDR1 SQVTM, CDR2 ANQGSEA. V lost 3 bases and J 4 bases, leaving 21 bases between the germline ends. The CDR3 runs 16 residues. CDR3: CSVDSHTAGGSTEAFF. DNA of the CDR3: TGCAGCGTTGATTCCCACACGGCGGGTGGGAGCACTGAAGCTTTCTTT.